These T cell receptor beta chains were read from a single sample in a study of T-cell memory formation after mild COVID-19. MiXCR was run by TCRdb on the 5' RACE reads, yielding one entry per CDR3 protein. The sample lists just over 400,000 distinct CDR3 sequences, 20% to 25% occurring once. Source material: PBMCs or a T cell subset sorted from them (not recorded which). The receptors derive from an adult woman who had mild COVID-19 (a few samples of this study predate the infection). Cell type and time point are not known. Each CDR3 is given with its conserved first and last residue. Each record gives: clone size, V gene, J gene, D gene, CDR3 DNA, CDR3 protein. A D gene is named only where the DNA matches it firmly. Clone size is stated in some rows and not others, as once, few, many or a class when expanded.

>few|TRBV13|TRBJ2-3|TRBD2
TGTGCCAGCAGCTCATACATCGGGACTAGCGGGACAGATACGCAGTATTTT
CASSSYIGTSGTDTQYF
>NA|TRBV6-5|TRBJ1-2|TRBD1
TGTGCCAGCAGCCGACCGTGGGTTGGGACAGGCTATGGCTACACCTTC
CASSRPWVGTGYGYTF
>many|TRBV7-2|TRBJ2-2|NA
TGTGCCAGCAGCCCGTCGGCCGGGGAGCTGTTTTTT
CASSPSAGELFF
>NA|TRBV12-3/TRBV12-4|TRBJ1-4|TRBD1
TGTGCCAGCAGTCAAAGGGGGCGCGTTGAAAAACTGTTTTTT
CASSQRGRVEKLFF
>many|TRBV11-2|TRBJ2-1|NA
TGTGCCAGCATCTCCGCCAGGGAATATGGGGATGAGCAGTTCTTC
CASISAREYGDEQFF
>NA|TRBV18|TRBJ2-2|NA
TGTGCCAGCTCTACAGGACGGCGGTCCGGGGAGCTGTTTTTT
CASSTGRRSGELFF
>NA|TRBV12-3/TRBV12-4|TRBJ1-5|NA
TGTGCCAGCAGTTTAGAGGACACGAGGAGCAATCAGCCCCAGCATTTT
CASSLEDTRSNQPQHF
>many|TRBV5-1|TRBJ2-7|NA
TGCGCCAGCAGCTTGGAGGGGTCATACGAGCAGTACTTC
CASSLEGSYEQYF
>few|TRBV20-1|TRBJ2-5|NA
TGCAGTGCTAGCGTCTCCCCGGCGGAGACCCAGTACTTC
CSASVSPAETQYF
>NA|TRBV4-1|TRBJ1-6|NA
TGCGCCAGCAGCCAAGACCCTAATTCACCCCTCCACTTT
CASSQDPNSPLHF
>many|TRBV20-1|TRBJ2-1|NA
TGCAGTGCTAGAGCTCCTGGGAGGCTTGTGAATGAGCAGTTCTTC
CSARAPGRLVNEQFF
>NA|TRBV20-1|TRBJ1-2|NA
TGCAGTGCTAGAGGCCCTAAGGGGCCGCTGTCGGGCTACACCTTC
CSARGPKGPLSGYTF
>NA|TRBV5-5|TRBJ2-5|TRBD2
TGTGCCAGCAGCTTCCCTAGCGGGGGCAGAGAGACCCAGTACTTC
CASSFPSGGRETQYF
>NA|TRBV20-1|TRBJ2-7|NA
TGCAGTGCCCCATTATGGGGCGAGCAGTACTTC
CSAPLWGEQYF
>NA|TRBV7-9|TRBJ2-2|NA
TGTGCCAGCAGCTTAGCACAGGGCCCAAACACCGGGGAGCTGTTTTTT
CASSLAQGPNTGELFF
>few|TRBV6-6|TRBJ2-3|NA
TGTGCCAGCAGTTACGAGTATGGGGCAGATACGCAGTATTTT
CASSYEYGADTQYF
>NA|TRBV6-2/TRBV6-3|TRBJ2-2|NA
TGTGCCAGCAGCCCCACGAGGGGGTTCGGGGAGCTGTTTTTT
CASSPTRGFGELFF
>NA|TRBV2|TRBJ2-7|NA
TGTGCCAGCAGTGAGGTCCTACCCTACGAGCAGTACTTC
CASSEVLPYEQYF
>NA|TRBV27|TRBJ2-5|TRBD1
TGTGCCAGCAGTTCCTCGACAGGGCGAGAGACCCAGTACTTC
CASSSSTGRETQYF
>NA|TRBV5-1|TRBJ2-7|NA
TGCGCCAGCAGCTTCGCGAGTCAGGGAGGATACGAGCAGTACTTC
CASSFASQGGYEQYF
>NA|TRBV5-5|TRBJ2-7|TRBD2
TGTGCCAGCAGCGGCCCCACTAGCGGGGGATTTGGGGAGCAGTACTTC
CASSGPTSGGFGEQYF
>few|TRBV30|TRBJ2-4|NA
TGTGCCTGGAGTCTTGGAAACATTCAGTACTTC
CAWSLGNIQYF
>NA|TRBV6-6|TRBJ2-6|TRBD1
TGTGCCAGCAGTTACTCTCGCCCAGGGGGCATATCTGGGGCCAACGTCCTGACTTTC
CASSYSRPGGISGANVLTF
>NA|TRBV18|TRBJ2-7|NA
TGTGCCAGCTCACCACCGTCAAGCGTCAGGGGTTACGAGCAGTACTTC
CASSPPSSVRGYEQYF
>NA|TRBV20-1|TRBJ2-5|NA
TGCAGTGCTAGAGGCAGGGGAGGAGAGACCCAGTACTTC
CSARGRGGETQYF
>NA|TRBV12-3/TRBV12-4|TRBJ1-5|TRBD1
TGTGCCAGCAGTACCCTTGGGACAGGTCATCAGCCCCAGCATTTT
CASSTLGTGHQPQHF
>NA|TRBV7-2|TRBJ2-7|NA
TGTGCCAGCAGCACCCGAGGGGTGCAAACCTACGAGCAGTACTTC
CASSTRGVQTYEQYF
>NA|TRBV20-1|TRBJ1-5|NA
TGCAGTGCGCTTGTCCGGACAAGGAATAGCAATCAGCCCCAGCATTTT
CSALVRTRNSNQPQHF
>few|TRBV7-9|TRBJ2-5|TRBD1
TGTGCCAGCAGCGCCGGACAGGGGGCGAGGGAGACCCAGTACTTC
CASSAGQGARETQYF
>NA|TRBV5-6|TRBJ2-1|TRBD1
TGTGCCAGCAGCCAAGGACAGGGCTCCTACAATGAGCAGTTCTTC
CASSQGQGSYNEQFF
>few|TRBV12-3/TRBV12-4|TRBJ2-5|TRBD2
TGTGCCAGCAGCATGACTAGCGGGGGGTATGGAGAGACCCAGTACTTC
CASSMTSGGYGETQYF
>few|TRBV10-3|TRBJ1-2|NA
TGTGCCATCAGTGAGTCGAACACGGTCAATGGCTACACCTTC
CAISESNTVNGYTF
>few|TRBV4-2|TRBJ2-2|TRBD2
TGTGCCAGCAGGGGACTAGCGGGAGGGAACACCGGGGAGCTGTTTTTT
CASRGLAGGNTGELFF
>NA|TRBV3-1|TRBJ2-7|NA
TGTGCCAGCAGCCGACGACGGTCCGACGGCTACTACGAGCAGTACTTC
CASSRRRSDGYYEQYF
>few|TRBV7-2|TRBJ1-2|NA
TGTGCCAGCAGCTTAGGGATTCTCCTCTATGGCTACACCTTC
CASSLGILLYGYTF
>few|TRBV12-3/TRBV12-4|TRBJ2-7|TRBD1
TGTGCCAGCAGCCGGGGACAGGAGACCTACGAGCAGTACTTC
CASSRGQETYEQYF
>few|TRBV5-1|TRBJ2-3|TRBD1
TGCGCCAGCAGCTTGACAGGGGTCACCTTCACAGATACGCAGTATTTT
CASSLTGVTFTDTQYF
>NA|TRBV12-3/TRBV12-4|TRBJ2-1|TRBD2
TGTGCCAGCAGTCCGAGGGCCGGACTAGCGGGGGACCCTGGTGAGCAGTTCTTC
CASSPRAGLAGDPGEQFF
>few|TRBV5-1|TRBJ2-1|TRBD2
TGCGCCAGCAGCTTTACTAGCGGGGGGAATGAGCAGTTCTTC
CASSFTSGGNEQFF
>few|TRBV19|TRBJ1-5|NA
TGTGCCAGTAGTCCGACAACAGGGTGGCGGCAGCCCCAGCATTTT
CASSPTTGWRQPQHF